A selection of T cell receptor beta chains follows, all from one sample in a study of T cell changes during pregnancy in multiple sclerosis. The repertoire was sequenced with immunoSEQ multiplex PCR; TCRdb's copy has only in-frame clones and lacks some. The sample has 70,000 to 75,000 clones, about 92% seen once. Here the sequenced sample was peripheral blood, taken in the second trimester of pregnancy. These receptors were collected from a female donor in good health, enrolled as a control in a pregnancy study. Both conserved end residues are part of each CDR3. The D gene is left open where the match is weak. Clone size is shown for a subset of rows, as once, few, many or a class of expanded clone.

>TRBV7-2|TRBD1|-|TRBJ1-2
TGTGCCAGCAGCCCAGGGGGAGAAATTGGCTACACCTTC
CASSPGGEIGYTF
>TRBV29-1|TRBD2|-|TRBJ2-1
TGCAGCGTTGAAGAGGGGCGGGGGGGAGGCAATGAGCAGTTCTTC
CSVEEGRGGGNEQFF
>TRBV6-5|TRBD1|-|TRBJ1-1
TGTGCCAGCAAAGGGTCAGGGGGTACTGAAGCTTTCTTT
CASKGSGGTEAFF
>TRBV7-6|TRBD2|-|TRBJ2-2
TGTGCCAGCAGCGCCCGGACTAGATGGACCGGGGAGCTGTTTTTT
CASSARTRWTGELFF
>TRBV6-1|-|-|TRBJ1-1
TGTGCCAGCAGTGACCCGGGATCTATACCGAACACTGAAGCTTTCTTT
CASSDPGSIPNTEAFF
>TRBV4-3|-|-|TRBJ2-3
TGCGCCAGCAGCCAAGATATGGGACTTACTAGCACAGATACGCAGTATTTT
CASSQDMGLTSTDTQYF
>TRBV9|TRBD2|-|TRBJ2-3
TGTGCCAGCAGCCTCCGGCGGGGGGGCCCCACAGATACGCAGTATTTT
CASSLRRGGPTDTQYF
>TRBV9|-|-|TRBJ1-3
TGTGCCAGCAGCGAAAACCCAACTCGCTCTGGAAACACCATATATTTT
CASSENPTRSGNTIYF
>TRBV19|-|-|TRBJ1-1
TGTGCCAGTAGTGCGACAGTGAAGAACACTGAAGCTTTCTTT
CASSATVKNTEAFF
>TRBV7-8|-|-|TRBJ1-4
TGTGCCAGCAGCCCCGGGGGAGTCTCGGGGAAACTGTTTTTT
CASSPGGVSGKLFF
>TRBV4-3|TRBD1|-|TRBJ2-5
TGCGCCAGCAGCCCTGACAGGGGAGAGACCCAGTACTTC
CASSPDRGETQYF
>TRBV18|TRBD2|once|TRBJ2-3
TGTGCCAGCTCACCTCCAGGGCTAGCGGGGACAGATACGCAGTATTTT
CASSPPGLAGTDTQYF
>TRBV6-5|-|-|TRBJ2-5
TGTGCCAGCAGTTACTCGTCTGGGAGCCCAGGGGCCCAGTACTTC
CASSYSSGSPGAQYF
>TRBV15|-|-|TRBJ2-3
TGTGCCACCAGCAGGCGGGTCTCTAGCACAGATACGCAGTATTTT
CATSRRVSSTDTQYF
>TRBV7-2|-|-|TRBJ2-5
TGTGCCAGCAGCTTAGGGGGGACATCGAAGACCCAGTACTTC
CASSLGGTSKTQYF
>TRBV29-1|-|once|TRBJ2-7
TGCAGCGCCGCAACCCAGACAGCCTACGAGCAGTACTTC
CSAATQTAYEQYF
>TRBV7-6|TRBD2|-|TRBJ2-7
TGTGCTCCTTGGGATGGGGCTAGCGGGGCCCGCCACCAAAATCACGAGCAGTACTTC
CAPWDGASGARHQNHEQYF
>TRBV5-6|TRBD1|few|TRBJ1-2
TGTGCCAGCAGCCGAAACGAGGGACAGGGGATACTTGGCTACACCTTC
CASSRNEGQGILGYTF
>TRBV13|TRBD2|-|TRBJ2-1
TGTGCCAGCAGCCCCGCCCCGGGACTAGCGGGGGGGTACAATGAGCAGTTCTTC
CASSPAPGLAGGYNEQFF
>TRBV9|-|once|TRBJ2-7
TGTGCCAGCAGCGCCAACACGGCAGGCTACGAGCAGTACTTC
CASSANTAGYEQYF
>TRBV7-9|-|-|TRBJ1-4
TGTGCCAGCAGCTACAGGGATTCTAATGAAAAACTGTTTTTT
CASSYRDSNEKLFF
>TRBV7-2|-|-|TRBJ2-5
TGTGCCAGCAGCCGACAGTTACAAGAGACCCAGTACTTC
CASSRQLQETQYF
>TRBV6-5|TRBD1|-|TRBJ2-5
TGTGCCAGCCGGACAGGGGGACGCGAGACCCAGTACTTC
CASRTGGRETQYF
>TRBV7-9|TRBD1|-|TRBJ1-6
TGTGCCAGCAGCTCCCGGGACAGGGCGGATTCACCCCTCCACTTT
CASSSRDRADSPLHF
>TRBV5-1|TRBD2|-|TRBJ2-3
TGCGCCAGCCATAAAAGCGGGGGAATAACAGATACGCAGTATTTT
CASHKSGGITDTQYF
>TRBV30|TRBD2|-|TRBJ2-5
TGTGCCTGGAGTTTGACCGGGGGGCAAGAGACCCAGTACTTC
CAWSLTGGQETQYF
>TRBV30|-|-|TRBJ1-5
TGTGCCTGGAGTGTAGTGCTTGGTGGCCAGCCCCAGCATTTT
CAWSVVLGGQPQHF
>TRBV7-9|TRBD1|-|TRBJ1-1
TGTGCCAGCAGTCGGCCCGGGACAGGGGACACTGAAGCTTTCTTT
CASSRPGTGDTEAFF
>TRBV12-5|-|-|TRBJ1-1
TGTGCTAGTGGTTTGGTATATGGGACATCCTTTAACACTGAAGCTTTCTTT
CASGLVYGTSFNTEAFF
>TRBV19|-|-|TRBJ1-2
TGTGCCAGTAATGGGGGGATAGGATATGGCTACACCTTC
CASNGGIGYGYTF
>TRBV2|-|-|TRBJ2-2
TGTGCCAGCAGTAAGGGGCGAAACACCGGGGAGCTGTTTTTT
CASSKGRNTGELFF
>TRBV7-9|-|-|TRBJ2-1
TGTGCCAGCAGCCCCGGTGAGGGCGAGGAGTTCTTC
CASSPGEGEEFF
>TRBV5-1|-|-|TRBJ2-3
TGCGCCAGCAGCGGGGGTGGGGGCCCAGATACGCAGTATTTT
CASSGGGGPDTQYF
>TRBV20-1|TRBD1|-|TRBJ1-1
TGCAGTGCTCGGACAGGCTACGAAGCTTTCTTT
CSARTGYEAFF
>TRBV4-1|-|-|TRBJ2-2
TGCGCCAGCAGCCAAGACGGCAGGGTAGACACCGGGGAGCTGTTTTTT
CASSQDGRVDTGELFF
>TRBV28|TRBD1|-|TRBJ1-1
TGTGCCAGCAGTGCAGACAGGGGACCGTCGCGGAACACTGAAGCTTTCTTT
CASSADRGPSRNTEAFF
>TRBV7-8|-|-|TRBJ2-5
TGTGCCAGCAGCTTTAAAGAGACCCAGTACTTC
CASSFKETQYF
>TRBV6-5|-|-|TRBJ1-4
TGTGCCAGCAGTTCCCGGGGGACGTTTTACGAAAAACTGTTTTTT
CASSSRGTFYEKLFF
>TRBV4-3|-|-|TRBJ1-6
TGCGCCAGCAGCCGGGGAGGTTCACCCCTCCACTTT
CASSRGGSPLHF
>TRBV4-3|-|once|TRBJ2-2
TGCGCCAGCAGCCAAGATCGGAGTGGAGTATGGAACACCGGGGAGCTGTTTTTT
CASSQDRSGVWNTGELFF
>TRBV9|-|-|TRBJ2-1
TGTGCCAGCAGCGATCATAGCTCCTACAATGAGCAGTTCTTC
CASSDHSSYNEQFF
>TRBV9|-|-|TRBJ2-5
TGTGCCAGCAGCCCCCGGTCGTCTAGCCGAAGTGGGACCCAGTACTTC
CASSPRSSSRSGTQYF
>TRBV7-3|TRBD1|-|TRBJ1-1
TGTGCCAGCAGCGCTGACAGGGGTGGATCTGAAGCTTTCTTT
CASSADRGGSEAFF
>TRBV27|TRBD1|-|TRBJ2-7
TGTGCCAGCAGTTCCTACGGGACAGGGGGCGAGCAGTACTTC
CASSSYGTGGEQYF
>TRBV18|TRBD1|-|TRBJ1-2
TGTGCCAGCTCACCGGGACAGGGTGATGGCTACACCTTC
CASSPGQGDGYTF
>TRBV18|TRBD1|-|TRBJ1-1
TGTGCCAGCTCACCGAGGACAGGGGACACTGAAGCTTTCTTT
CASSPRTGDTEAFF